Below are 14 T cell receptor beta chains sequenced from a single sample in a study of blood T cells in healthy people across ages. A J-beta primer mix and a sample-barcoded 5' primer were used in a second PCR of about 7 to 12 cycles. TCRdb reprocessed the 5' RACE reads with MiXCR, giving one entry per CDR3 protein. The sample yields 1.5 million to 2 million distinct CDR3 sequences, about 50% seen once. Sample: blood. Receptors were obtained from a woman aged 40 to 50 in good health.

The V gene is TRBV20-1, the J gene TRBJ1-5; D call uncertain. Germline V gene data show CDR1 as DFQATT and CDR2 as SNEGSKA (reference sequence). This CDR3 has 13 residues. With 0 bases removed from V and 4 bases from J, the gap between germline ends came to 7 bases. CDR3 in amino acids: CSARDLVNQPQHF. The CDR3 nucleotides read TGCAGTGCTAGAGATTTGGTAAATCAGCCCCAGCATTTT.

This clonotype was counted between two and nine times. The chain is built from TRBV15 and TRBJ2-5, with TRBD1 identical over 9 bases. The V gene's germline CDR1 is LNHNV and CDR2 YYDKDF (reference sequence). V lost 4 bases to trimming and J lost 2 bases; unmatched junction nucleotides: 5. The CDR3 consists of 15 residues. This chain's CDR3 is CATSTGTGWQETQYF. The CDR3 DNA reads as TGTGCCACCAGCACCGGGACAGGGTGGCAAGAGACCCAGTACTTC.

The rearrangement uses TRBV6-2 or TRBV6-3 and TRBJ2-7, with a possible D match to TRBD2 (6 bases). Trimming pared 2 bases from V and 0 bases from J, leaving 29 bases between. The V gene's germline CDR1 is MNHEY and CDR2 SVGEGT. CDR3 length equals 21 residues. CDR3 region: CASSYDPGDPGIPLSSYEQYF. In DNA, the CDR3 is TGTGCCAGCAGTTACGATCCGGGGGATCCAGGGATCCCCTTAAGCTCCTACGAGCAGTACTTC.

The J gene is TRBJ2-5, the V gene TRBV9; no definite D call. The germline V gene encodes CDR1 SGDLS and CDR2 YYNGEE. Trimming cost V 5 bases and J 2 bases, with 13 bases left between them. The CDR3 is made up of 14 amino acids. The CDR3 reads CASSGSISQETQYF. The CDR3 nucleotides are TGTGCCAGCAGTGGCTCGATCTCACAAGAGACCCAGTACTTC.

V gene TRBV2 combines with J gene TRBJ1-6; 7 bases are a match to TRBD1. The CDR3 loop spans 17 amino acids. After removal of 6 bases from V and 6 bases from J, the junction contained 14 bases not matched to a gene. Germline V gene data show CDR1 as SNHLY and CDR2 as FYNNEI. CDR3 sequence (DNA): TGTGCCAGCAGGGCGAGTCGGACAGGACTTTTTAATTCACCCCTCCACTTT. It specifies CASRASRTGLFNSPLHF.

This clonotype has a handful of counts. Sequence at one end of the junction differs from germline and may be a read error. This chain links TRBV14 with TRBJ2-5, with 10 bases fitting TRBD1. CDR1 is SGHDN and CDR2 is FVKESK in the germline V gene. The CDR3 loop spans 16 amino acids. The CDR3 coding sequence is TGCGCCAGCAGCCAGGCTCCGGGACAGGGGTTGGAGACCCAGTACTTC. The encoded protein is CASSQAPGQGLETQYF.

This clonotype was detected a few times. This sequence joins TRBV4-3 and TRBJ1-6; 7 bases align to TRBD1. V trimming: 0 bases; J trimming: 7 bases; junction bases outside the gene matches: 3. CDR1 is LGHNA and CDR2 is YSLEER in the germline V gene. The CDR3 is 15 amino acids. CDR3: CASSQEGRGNSPLHF. The CDR3 bases are TGCGCCAGCAGCCAAGAAGGCAGGGGGAATTCACCCCTCCACTTT.

The V call is TRBV6-1, the J call TRBJ2-7; D gene ambiguous. Looked up from germline, CDR1 is MNHNS and CDR2 is SASEGT. V lost 1 base to trimming and J lost 0 bases, with 10 bases between them. The CDR3 is 15 residues long. In nucleotides, the CDR3 is TGTGCCAGCAGTGAAGGGCAGTTAAGCTCCTACGAGCAGTACTTC. It codes for CASSEGQLSSYEQYF.

This chain links TRBV5-1 with TRBJ1-2, with 12 nucleotides matching TRBD1. From germline, CDR1 is SGHRS and CDR2 YFSETQ. The CDR3 runs 14 residues. V was pared by 5 bases and J by 6 bases, with 5 bases of the junction left unmatched. DNA for the CDR3: TGCGCCAGCAGGTCAGGGACAGGGGGCCATGGCTACACCTTC. Amino acid sequence: CASRSGTGGHGYTF.

This clonotype was detected a few times. The rearrangement uses TRBV10-3 and TRBJ1-1; D gene ambiguous. Germline CDR1 and CDR2: ENHRY and SYGVKD. Trimming cost V 0 bases and J 6 bases, with 8 bases left between them. The CDR3 runs 13 residues. CDR3 sequence (DNA): TGTGCCATCAGTGAGTCAGGAAGACCTGAAGCTTTCTTT. Translating it yields CAISESGRPEAFF.

The J gene is TRBJ2-1, the V gene TRBV5-1; D perhaps matches TRBD1 (6 bases). The germline V and J ends were trimmed by 4 bases and 8 bases, with 16 bases remaining between them. Germline values: CDR1 SGHRS, CDR2 YFSETQ. This CDR3 has 14 amino acids. CDR3 DNA: TGCGCCAGCAGCGTGGGCCGAGGGGGAGATGAGCAGTTCTTC. Protein: CASSVGRGGDEQFF.

This clonotype showed up just once. The gene calls are TRBV6-5 and TRBJ2-5, with unresolved D. V lost 2 bases and J lost 5, with 18 bases in between. Germline V gene sequence: CDR1 MNHEY, CDR2 SVGAGI. The CDR3 length is 16 residues. For the CDR3, the DNA is TGTGCCAGCAGTTACGCCCCTCAGGAACTCCATGAGACCCAGTACTTC. This sequence encodes CASSYAPQELHETQYF.

The chain combines TRBV4-3 with TRBJ2-5, with D perhaps matching TRBD1 or TRBD2 (7 bases each). CDR1 LGHNA and CDR2 YSLEER come from the germline V gene. V shed 1 base and J shed 4 bases, with 25 bases lying between them. CDR3 size: 19 residues. The CDR3 region has the DNA TGCGCCAGCAGCCAAGTCGCGCGGGCAGGGGGGGGGAACCTAGAGACCCAGTACTTC. Translated: CASSQVARAGGGNLETQYF.

This clonotype was found a few times. The rearrangement links TRBV7-9 to TRBJ2-4, with D perhaps matching TRBD1 (6 bases). Near its end, the DNA agrees better with TRBJ2-5, so the J call may be wrong. The CDR3 contains 16 residues. The V gene's germline CDR1 is SEHNR and CDR2 FQNEAQ (reference sequence). The CDR3 spells CASSLALTGPGETQYF. The CDR3 DNA is TGTGCCAGCAGCTTAGCACTGACAGGTCCCGGGGAGACCCAGTACTTC.